This entry describes one T cell receptor beta chain. This entry is derived from a study of blood T cell repertoires in COVID-19. At the level of the study: Sample material is recorded as cDNA or gDNA derived from T cells, B-cell-depleted T cells, or PBMCs.

The repertoire was sequenced with immunoSEQ multiplex PCR; TCRdb's copy has only in-frame clones and lacks some. Here the sample spans some 66,000 clones, 70% to 90% being singletons. Trimming pared 1 base from V and 8 bases from J, leaving 10 bases between. Germline CDR1 and CDR2: LGHNA and YSLEER. The CDR3 is made up of 13 amino acids. J is TRBJ2-3 and V is TRBV4-3; D remains ambiguous. This receptor was obtained from an older woman with acute or convalescent COVID-19. Material: peripheral blood. The CDR3 coding sequence is TGCGCCAGCAGCCAAGCTTTACATCTTACGCAGTATTTT. Residues: CASSQALHLTQYF.